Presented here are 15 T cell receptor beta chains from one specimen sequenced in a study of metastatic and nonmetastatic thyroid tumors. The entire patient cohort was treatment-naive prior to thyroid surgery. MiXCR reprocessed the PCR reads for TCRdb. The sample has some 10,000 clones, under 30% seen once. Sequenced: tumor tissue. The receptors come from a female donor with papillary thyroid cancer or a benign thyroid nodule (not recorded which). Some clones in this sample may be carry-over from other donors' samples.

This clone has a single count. This CDR3 reads CSASRQEALETQYF. The CDR3 DNA sequence: TGCAGTGCTTCCCGGCAGGAGGCGTTAGAGACCCAGTACTTC. The chain recombines TRBV20-1 with TRBJ2-5; TRBD2 might be the D (5 bases). CDR3 length: 14 amino acids. V was pared by 5 bases and J by 4 bases, with 17 bases between. Looked up from germline, CDR1 is DFQATT and CDR2 is SNEGSKA (reference sequence).

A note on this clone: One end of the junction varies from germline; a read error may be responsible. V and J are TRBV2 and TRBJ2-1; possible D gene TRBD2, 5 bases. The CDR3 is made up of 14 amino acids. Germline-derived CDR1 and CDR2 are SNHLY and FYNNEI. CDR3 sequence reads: CASREVSSKYEQFF. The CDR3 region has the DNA TGTGCCAGCAGGGAAGTATCTAGCAAATATGAGCAGTTCTTC.

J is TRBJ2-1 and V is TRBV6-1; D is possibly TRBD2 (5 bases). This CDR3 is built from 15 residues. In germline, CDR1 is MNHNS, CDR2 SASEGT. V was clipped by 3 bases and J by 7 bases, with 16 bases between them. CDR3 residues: CASSDGDGVPNEQFF. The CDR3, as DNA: TGTGCCAGCAGTGATGGTGACGGGGTGCCGAATGAGCAGTTCTTC.

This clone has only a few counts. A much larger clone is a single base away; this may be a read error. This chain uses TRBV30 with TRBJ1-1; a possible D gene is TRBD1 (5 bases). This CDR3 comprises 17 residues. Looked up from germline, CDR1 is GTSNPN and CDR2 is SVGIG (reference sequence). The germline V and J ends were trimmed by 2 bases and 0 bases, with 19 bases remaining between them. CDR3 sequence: CAWSPVGTGSVNTEAFF. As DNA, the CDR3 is TGTGCCTGGAGTCCCGTAGGTACAGGTTCGGTGAACACTGAAGCTTTCTTT.

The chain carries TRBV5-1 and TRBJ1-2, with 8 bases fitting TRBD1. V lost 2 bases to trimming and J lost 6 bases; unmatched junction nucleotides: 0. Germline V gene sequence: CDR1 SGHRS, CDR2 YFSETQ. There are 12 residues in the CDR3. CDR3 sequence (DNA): TGCGCCAGCAGCTTACAGGGGGATGGCTACACCTTC. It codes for CASSLQGDGYTF.

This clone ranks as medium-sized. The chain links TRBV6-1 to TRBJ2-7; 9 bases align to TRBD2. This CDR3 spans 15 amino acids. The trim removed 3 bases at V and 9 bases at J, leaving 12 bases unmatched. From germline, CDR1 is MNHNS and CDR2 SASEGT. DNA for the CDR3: TGTGCCAGCAGTGAGGATCTAGCGGGATACACGGTGCAGTACTTC. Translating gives CASSEDLAGYTVQYF.

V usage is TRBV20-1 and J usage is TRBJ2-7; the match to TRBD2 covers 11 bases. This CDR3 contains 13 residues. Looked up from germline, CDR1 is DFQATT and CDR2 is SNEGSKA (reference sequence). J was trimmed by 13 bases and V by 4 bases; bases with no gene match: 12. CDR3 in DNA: TGCAGTGCTACCGGTGGTAGCGGGAGGGAGCGATACTTC. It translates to CSATGGSGRERYF.

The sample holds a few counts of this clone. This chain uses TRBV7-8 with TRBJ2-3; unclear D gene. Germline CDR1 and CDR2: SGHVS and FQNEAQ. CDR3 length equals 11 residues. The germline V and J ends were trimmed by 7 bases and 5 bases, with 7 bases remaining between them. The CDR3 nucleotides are TGTGCCAGCACCACCGGAGATACGCAGTATTTT. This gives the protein CASTTGDTQYF.

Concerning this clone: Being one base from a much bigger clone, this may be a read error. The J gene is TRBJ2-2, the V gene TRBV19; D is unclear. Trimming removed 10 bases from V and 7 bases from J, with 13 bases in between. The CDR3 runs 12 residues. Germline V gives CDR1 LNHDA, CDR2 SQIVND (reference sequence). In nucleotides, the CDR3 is TGTGCCACCCTGGGTGTCCACGGGGAGCTGTTTTTT. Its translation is CATLGVHGELFF.

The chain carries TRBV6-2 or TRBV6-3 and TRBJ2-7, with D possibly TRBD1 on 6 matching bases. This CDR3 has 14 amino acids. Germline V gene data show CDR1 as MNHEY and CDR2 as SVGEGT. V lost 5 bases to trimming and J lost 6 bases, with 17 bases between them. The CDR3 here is CASSGGRRLGEQYF. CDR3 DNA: TGTGCCAGCAGTGGGGGCAGGCGGTTGGGCGAGCAGTACTTC.

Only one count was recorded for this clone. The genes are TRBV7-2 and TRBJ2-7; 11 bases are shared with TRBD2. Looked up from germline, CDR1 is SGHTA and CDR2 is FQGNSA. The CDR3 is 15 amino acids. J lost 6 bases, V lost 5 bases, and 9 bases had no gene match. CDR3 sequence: CASSPRSGGAGEQYF. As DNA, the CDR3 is TGTGCCAGCAGCCCCCGTAGCGGGGGGGCGGGCGAGCAGTACTTC.

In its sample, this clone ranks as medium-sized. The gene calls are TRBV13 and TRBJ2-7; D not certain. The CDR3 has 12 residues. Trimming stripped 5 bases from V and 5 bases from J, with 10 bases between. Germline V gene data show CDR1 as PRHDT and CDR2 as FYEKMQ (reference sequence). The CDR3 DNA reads TGTGCCAGCAGCCGTCCCCGGCACGAGCAGTACTTC. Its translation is CASSRPRHEQYF.

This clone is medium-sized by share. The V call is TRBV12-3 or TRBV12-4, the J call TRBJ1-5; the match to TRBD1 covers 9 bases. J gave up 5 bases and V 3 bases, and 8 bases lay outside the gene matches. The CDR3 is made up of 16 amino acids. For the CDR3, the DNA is TGTGCCAGCAGTTTCAAATTACAGGGGGCAGATCAGCCCCAGCATTTT. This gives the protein CASSFKLQGADQPQHF.

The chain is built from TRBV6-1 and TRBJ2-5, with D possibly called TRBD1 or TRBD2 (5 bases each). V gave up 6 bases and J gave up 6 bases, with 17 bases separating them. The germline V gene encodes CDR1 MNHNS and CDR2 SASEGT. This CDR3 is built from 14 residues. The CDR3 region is CASSPLRDQKTQYF. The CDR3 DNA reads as TGTGCCAGCAGCCCCCTTCGGGACCAGAAGACCCAGTACTTC.

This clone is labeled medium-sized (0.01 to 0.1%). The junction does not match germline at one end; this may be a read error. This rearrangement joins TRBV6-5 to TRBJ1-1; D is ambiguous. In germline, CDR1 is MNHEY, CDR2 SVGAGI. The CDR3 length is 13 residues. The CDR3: CASSHSQEIEAFF. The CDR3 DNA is TGTGCCAGCAGTCACTCTCAGGAGATTGAAGCTTTCTTT.